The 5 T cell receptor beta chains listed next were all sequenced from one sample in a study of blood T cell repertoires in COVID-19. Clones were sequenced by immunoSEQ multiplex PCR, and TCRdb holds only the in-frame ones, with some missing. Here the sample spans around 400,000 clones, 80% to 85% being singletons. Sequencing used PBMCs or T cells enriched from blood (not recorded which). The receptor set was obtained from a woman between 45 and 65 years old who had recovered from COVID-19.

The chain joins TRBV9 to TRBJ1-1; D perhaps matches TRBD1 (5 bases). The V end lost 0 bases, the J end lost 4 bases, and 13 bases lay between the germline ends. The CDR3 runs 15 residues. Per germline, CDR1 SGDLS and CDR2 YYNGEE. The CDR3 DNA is TGTGCCAGCAGCGTAGTGGCCCTCGGGGGCACTGAAGCTTTCTTT. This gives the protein CASSVVALGGTEAFF.

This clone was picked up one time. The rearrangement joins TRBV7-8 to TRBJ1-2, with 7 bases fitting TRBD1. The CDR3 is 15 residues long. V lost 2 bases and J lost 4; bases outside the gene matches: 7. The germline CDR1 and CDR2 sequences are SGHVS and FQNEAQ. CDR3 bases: TGTGCCAGCAGCTTATTGTCAGGGGGGATCTATGGCTACACCTTC. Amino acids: CASSLLSGGIYGYTF.

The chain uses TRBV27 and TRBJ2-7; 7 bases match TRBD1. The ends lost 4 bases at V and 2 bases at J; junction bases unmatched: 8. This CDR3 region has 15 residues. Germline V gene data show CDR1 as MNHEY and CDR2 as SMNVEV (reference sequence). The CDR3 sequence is CASSWGYRGTYEQYF. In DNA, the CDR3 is TGTGCCAGCAGTTGGGGCTACAGGGGAACCTACGAGCAGTACTTC.

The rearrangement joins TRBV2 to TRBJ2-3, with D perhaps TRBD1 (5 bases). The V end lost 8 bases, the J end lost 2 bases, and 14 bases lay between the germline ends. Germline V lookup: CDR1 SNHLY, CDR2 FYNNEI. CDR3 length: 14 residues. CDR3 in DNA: TGTGCCAGCTCCAGGGATGGAGTCACAGATACGCAGTATTTT. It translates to CASSRDGVTDTQYF.

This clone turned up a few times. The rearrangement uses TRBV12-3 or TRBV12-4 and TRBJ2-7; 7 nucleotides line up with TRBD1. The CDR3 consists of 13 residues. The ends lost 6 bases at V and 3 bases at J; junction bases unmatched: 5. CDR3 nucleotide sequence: TGTGCCAGCAGCCGGGACAGAGGCTACGAGCAGTACTTC. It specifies CASSRDRGYEQYF.